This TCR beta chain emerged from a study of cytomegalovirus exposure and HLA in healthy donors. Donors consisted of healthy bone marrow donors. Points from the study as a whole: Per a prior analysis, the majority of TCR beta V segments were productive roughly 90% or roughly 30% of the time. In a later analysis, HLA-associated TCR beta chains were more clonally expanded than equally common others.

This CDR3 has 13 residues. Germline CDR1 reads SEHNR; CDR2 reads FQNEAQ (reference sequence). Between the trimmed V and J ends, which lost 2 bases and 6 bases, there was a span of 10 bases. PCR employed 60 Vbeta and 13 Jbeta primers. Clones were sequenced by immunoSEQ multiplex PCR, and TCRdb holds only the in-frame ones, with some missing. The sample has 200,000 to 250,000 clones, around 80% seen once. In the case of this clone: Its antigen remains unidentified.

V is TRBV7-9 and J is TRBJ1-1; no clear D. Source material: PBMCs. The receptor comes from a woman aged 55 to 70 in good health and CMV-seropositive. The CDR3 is CASSLPLDSEAFF. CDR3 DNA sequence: TGTGCCAGCAGCTTACCGCTGGACTCTGAAGCTTTCTTT.